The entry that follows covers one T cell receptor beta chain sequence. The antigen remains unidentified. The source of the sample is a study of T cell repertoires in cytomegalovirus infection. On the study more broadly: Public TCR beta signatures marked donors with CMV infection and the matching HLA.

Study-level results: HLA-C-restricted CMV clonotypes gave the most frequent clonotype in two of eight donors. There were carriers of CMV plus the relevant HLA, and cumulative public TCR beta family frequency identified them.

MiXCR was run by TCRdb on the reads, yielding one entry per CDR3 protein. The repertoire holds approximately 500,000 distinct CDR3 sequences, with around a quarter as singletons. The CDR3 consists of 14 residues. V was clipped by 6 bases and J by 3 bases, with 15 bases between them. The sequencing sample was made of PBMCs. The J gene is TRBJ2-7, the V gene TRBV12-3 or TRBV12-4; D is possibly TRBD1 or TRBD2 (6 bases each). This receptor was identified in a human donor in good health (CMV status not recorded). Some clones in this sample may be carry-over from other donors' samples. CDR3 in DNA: TGTGCCAGCAGGTGGGGGGCAGGGAACTACGAGCAGTACTTC. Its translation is CASRWGAGNYEQYF.